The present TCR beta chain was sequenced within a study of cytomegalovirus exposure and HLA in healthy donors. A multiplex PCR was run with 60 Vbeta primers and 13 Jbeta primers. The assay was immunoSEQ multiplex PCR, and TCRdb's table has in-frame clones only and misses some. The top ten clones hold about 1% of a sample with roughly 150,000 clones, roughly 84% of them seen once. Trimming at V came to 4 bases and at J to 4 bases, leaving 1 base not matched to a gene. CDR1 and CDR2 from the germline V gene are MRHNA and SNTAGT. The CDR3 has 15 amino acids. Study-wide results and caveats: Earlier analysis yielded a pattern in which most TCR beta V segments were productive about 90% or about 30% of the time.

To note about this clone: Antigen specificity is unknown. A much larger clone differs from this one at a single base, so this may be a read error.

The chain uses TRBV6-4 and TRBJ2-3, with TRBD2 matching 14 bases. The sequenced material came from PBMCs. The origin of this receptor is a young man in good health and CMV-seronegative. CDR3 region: CASSGLAGGPDTQYF. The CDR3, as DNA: TGTGCCAGCAGTGGACTAGCGGGAGGGCCAGATACGCAGTATTTT.